The rows below give T cell receptor beta chains drawn from one sample of a study of T cell responses to AZD1222 COVID-19 vaccine. Profiling relied on immunoSEQ multiplex PCR, and the TCRdb table lists in-frame clones only, not all of them. The sample has some 180,000 clones; almost 90% are singletons. The sequencing used peripheral blood, collected on day 0 of AZD1222 vaccination. The source is an adult in good health. CDR3s include the opening cysteine and the closing phenylalanine or tryptophan. Each record gives: CDR3 protein, CDR3 DNA, V gene, J gene, D gene, clone size. The D gene is left open where the match is weak. The listing skips clone size in some rows; elsewhere it reads once, few, many or a size class.

CDR3aa: CASSFDIGSYEQYF; CDR3nt: TGTGCCAGCAGTTTTGACATTGGATCCTACGAGCAGTACTTC; v_gene: TRBV28; j_gene: TRBJ2-7; d_gene: .; abundance: .
CDR3aa: CASSPNPPGDHNEQFF; CDR3nt: TGTGCCAGCAGCCCAAACCCCCCGGGGGACCACAATGAGCAGTTCTTC; v_gene: TRBV7-2; j_gene: TRBJ2-1; d_gene: .; abundance: .
CDR3aa: CASSVGGGGYEQYF; CDR3nt: TGTGCCAGCAGCGTAGGCGGAGGGGGGTACGAGCAGTACTTC; v_gene: TRBV9; j_gene: TRBJ2-7; d_gene: .; abundance: .
CDR3aa: CASAKGGPQETQYF; CDR3nt: TGTGCCAGCGCCAAAGGAGGCCCCCAAGAGACCCAGTACTTC; v_gene: TRBV11-3; j_gene: TRBJ2-5; d_gene: .; abundance: .
CDR3aa: CASRDRGTDTQYF; CDR3nt: TGTGCCAGTAGGGATAGGGGCACAGATACGCAGTATTTT; v_gene: TRBV19; j_gene: TRBJ2-3; d_gene: .; abundance: .
CDR3aa: CASTLTVPGLAGQGNEQFF; CDR3nt: TGTGCCAGCACTCTAACCGTACCGGGACTAGCGGGACAGGGAAATGAGCAGTTCTTC; v_gene: TRBV28; j_gene: TRBJ2-1; d_gene: TRBD2; abundance: .
CDR3aa: CASSHNRVANEKLFF; CDR3nt: TGTGCCAGCAGCCATAACAGGGTGGCTAATGAAAAACTGTTTTTT; v_gene: TRBV14; j_gene: TRBJ1-4; d_gene: .; abundance: .
CDR3aa: CATRTAATNEKLFF; CDR3nt: TGTGCCACCCGGACAGCTGCAACTAATGAAAAACTGTTTTTT; v_gene: TRBV6-5; j_gene: TRBJ1-4; d_gene: .; abundance: once
CDR3aa: CASNRDRGIYEQYF; CDR3nt: TGTGCCAGCAACCGGGACAGGGGGATTTACGAGCAGTACTTC; v_gene: TRBV5-5; j_gene: TRBJ2-7; d_gene: TRBD1; abundance: .
CDR3aa: CASSSMGSYEQYF; CDR3nt: TGTGCCAGCAGCTCCATGGGGTCCTACGAGCAGTACTTC; v_gene: TRBV5-4; j_gene: TRBJ2-7; d_gene: .; abundance: .
CDR3aa: CASTAFAEAFF; CDR3nt: TGTGCCAGCACCGCATTTGCTGAAGCTTTCTTT; v_gene: TRBV28; j_gene: TRBJ1-1; d_gene: .; abundance: .
CDR3aa: CASSYSRGSNEQFF; CDR3nt: TGTGCCAGCAGTTACTCGAGAGGGAGCAATGAGCAGTTCTTC; v_gene: TRBV6-5; j_gene: TRBJ2-1; d_gene: .; abundance: .
CDR3aa: CASSLRQGTIYF; CDR3nt: TGTGCCAGCAGCTTAAGACAGGGCACCATATATTTT; v_gene: TRBV7-2; j_gene: TRBJ1-3; d_gene: TRBD1; abundance: .
CDR3aa: CASSLNPRQGWGSYNSPLHF; CDR3nt: TGTGCCAGCAGTCTAAACCCCCGCCAGGGATGGGGCTCCTATAATTCACCCCTCCACTTT; v_gene: TRBV27; j_gene: TRBJ1-6; d_gene: .; abundance: .
CDR3aa: CSVAPTGEAFF; CDR3nt: TGCAGCGTTGCGCCTACGGGTGAAGCTTTCTTT; v_gene: TRBV29-1; j_gene: TRBJ1-1; d_gene: .; abundance: few
CDR3aa: CASSEQASLETQYF; CDR3nt: TGTGCCAGCAGCGAGCAGGCTAGCTTGGAGACCCAGTACTTC; v_gene: TRBV7-9; j_gene: TRBJ2-5; d_gene: .; abundance: .